The rows below give T cell receptor beta chains drawn from one sample of a study of blood T cell repertoires in COVID-19. The protocol was immunoSEQ multiplex PCR, while the TCRdb copy is restricted to in-frame clones and leaves out a portion. The table has about 140,000 clones, roughly 90% seen once; the top ten hold about 11%. Sequenced material: peripheral blood. The source is a man aged 45-65 years with active or convalescent COVID-19. Each CDR3 is given with its conserved first and last residue. The order of the fields is J gene, V gene, D gene, clone size, CDR3 DNA, CDR3 protein. The D gene is left open where the match is weak. Some rows mark clone size as missing; the rest say once, few, many or name a class of expanded clone.

j_call: TRBJ1-1; v_call: TRBV27; d_call: NA; clone_size: NA; cdr3_nt: TGTGCCAGCAGTAGCGGGGCTTTCATGAACACTGAAGCTTTCTTT; cdr3_aa: CASSSGAFMNTEAFF
j_call: TRBJ2-2; v_call: TRBV24-1; d_call: NA; clone_size: NA; cdr3_nt: TGTGCCACCAGTGATTACCGACGGGGCACCGGGGAGCTGTTTTTT; cdr3_aa: CATSDYRRGTGELFF
j_call: TRBJ2-3; v_call: TRBV6-5; d_call: TRBD1; clone_size: once; cdr3_nt: TGTGCCAGCAGCCCAGGGACAGGGAAGGATACGCAGTATTTT; cdr3_aa: CASSPGTGKDTQYF
j_call: TRBJ1-4; v_call: TRBV6-6; d_call: TRBD1; clone_size: NA; cdr3_nt: TGTGCCAGCAGTCCCCCGGGACAGGGCAATGAAAAACTGTTTTTT; cdr3_aa: CASSPPGQGNEKLFF
j_call: TRBJ1-2; v_call: TRBV18; d_call: NA; clone_size: NA; cdr3_nt: TGTGCCAGCTCACCACGCGGGGAGGCTAACTATGGCTACACCTTC; cdr3_aa: CASSPRGEANYGYTF
j_call: TRBJ1-4; v_call: TRBV10-2; d_call: NA; clone_size: NA; cdr3_nt: TGCGCCAGCAGTGAGTACAGCTCTAATGAAAAACTGTTTTTT; cdr3_aa: CASSEYSSNEKLFF
j_call: TRBJ2-3; v_call: TRBV18; d_call: NA; clone_size: NA; cdr3_nt: TGTGCCAGCTCACCATTGGCACGATTCCTCACAGATACGCAGTATTTT; cdr3_aa: CASSPLARFLTDTQYF
j_call: TRBJ2-3; v_call: TRBV9; d_call: TRBD2; clone_size: once; cdr3_nt: TGTGCCAGCAGCATACGGACTAGCGGGCTGGAGCGGGGCACAGATACGCAGTATTTT; cdr3_aa: CASSIRTSGLERGTDTQYF
j_call: TRBJ1-3; v_call: TRBV5-6; d_call: TRBD1; clone_size: NA; cdr3_nt: TGTGCCAGCAGCTTACCCGGGACAGGTGATAGAAACACCATATATTTT; cdr3_aa: CASSLPGTGDRNTIYF
j_call: TRBJ2-4; v_call: TRBV29-1; d_call: NA; clone_size: NA; cdr3_nt: TGCAGCGTCGAGACAGGGGAGGGCAAAAACATTCAGTACTTC; cdr3_aa: CSVETGEGKNIQYF
j_call: TRBJ2-5; v_call: TRBV7-6; d_call: TRBD2; clone_size: NA; cdr3_nt: TGTGCCAGCAGCGAGGGGCGGGGGGGCGTCGAGACCCAGTACTTC; cdr3_aa: CASSEGRGGVETQYF
j_call: TRBJ1-4; v_call: TRBV4-2; d_call: NA; clone_size: NA; cdr3_nt: TGTGCCAGCAGCCAAGATGGGGCGATCGCAACTAATGAAAAACTGTTTTTT; cdr3_aa: CASSQDGAIATNEKLFF
j_call: TRBJ2-3; v_call: TRBV3-1/TRBV3-2; d_call: NA; clone_size: NA; cdr3_nt: TGTGCCAGCAGCCGTTCCGGGACTAGCACAGATACGCAGTATTTT; cdr3_aa: CASSRSGTSTDTQYF
j_call: TRBJ2-7; v_call: TRBV28; d_call: TRBD2; clone_size: once; cdr3_nt: TGTGCCAGCAGTTTAGAGGGTGGGACTAGAGGTCACGAGCAGTACTTC; cdr3_aa: CASSLEGGTRGHEQYF